One sample yielded the 3 T cell receptor beta chains listed below, sequenced in a study of T cell changes during pregnancy in multiple sclerosis. The protocol was immunoSEQ multiplex PCR, while the TCRdb copy is restricted to in-frame clones and leaves out a portion. The table shows approximately 88,000 clones, with around 94% occurring only once. The sample consisted of peripheral blood, taken in the third trimester of pregnancy. The receptors derive from a female donor with multiple sclerosis, enrolled in a pregnancy study.

The V and J genes are TRBV27 and TRBJ1-1; D might be TRBD1 (6 bases). Germline CDR1 and CDR2: MNHEY and SMNVEV (reference sequence). Trimming shortened V by 4 bases and J by 1 base, and 10 bases separated the two germline ends. The CDR3 has 14 amino acids. In DNA form, the CDR3 reads TGTGCCAGCAGTTCAGCAGGGGCGAACACTGAAGCTTTCTTT. Translation gives CASSSAGANTEAFF.

In its sample, this clone was seen once. The gene calls are TRBV4-3 and TRBJ2-2; TRBD1 matches at 7 bases. CDR1 and CDR2 (germline): LGHNA, YSLEER. The V and J ends lost 0 bases and 3 bases, in that order; junction bases with no gene match: 10. This CDR3 has 18 residues. CDR3 residues: CASSQDRTGTAYTGELFF. The CDR3 coding sequence is TGCGCCAGCAGCCAAGATAGAACCGGGACAGCTTACACCGGGGAGCTGTTTTTT.

DNA for the CDR3: TGCGCCAGCAGCTTGGGGTGGGGACAGCTCACAGATACGCAGTATTTT. This encodes CASSLGWGQLTDTQYF. V gene TRBV5-1 combines with J gene TRBJ2-3; 7 bases map to TRBD1. There are 16 residues in the CDR3. Per germline, CDR1 SGHRS and CDR2 YFSETQ. V lost 0 bases, J lost 2 bases, and 6 bases stayed unmatched.